The source of this TCR beta chain is a study of T cell responses to AZD1222 COVID-19 vaccine. Trimming removed 2 bases at V and 0 bases at J, with 7 bases between. CDR1 and CDR2 (germline): SGHTA, FQGNSA. CDR3 length: 14 amino acids. Method: immunoSEQ multiplex PCR; TCRdb's copy keeps in-frame clones and lacks some. The table includes approximately 200,000 clones, about 93% detected once. Findings and limits, study-wide: Spike-specific TCR breadth and depth both grew after two AZD1222 doses. Clonal diversity was possibly underestimated, and the donors were mostly white British, with more females. After the peak T cell response, and only then, were repertoires sampled. The CD4 TCRs associated with vaccination extended across spike and predominated at 160-218 and 743-854.

Details on this clone: Its cognate antigen is unknown.

The receptor was isolated from an adult who received the AZD1222 COVID-19 vaccine. V gene TRBV7-2 combines with J gene TRBJ1-1; unclear D gene. The source material was peripheral blood, sampled 28 days after the second AZD1222 dose. The CDR3 is CASSLYSLNTEAFF. CDR3 DNA: TGTGCCAGCAGCTTATATAGCTTGAACACTGAAGCTTTCTTT.